The 31 T cell receptor beta chains in this list originate from one sample, sequenced in a study of cytomegalovirus exposure and HLA in healthy donors. Researchers ran the PCR with 60 Vbeta and 13 Jbeta primers. Here immunoSEQ multiplex PCR was the method, and the copy in TCRdb shows in-frame clones only, minus some. The sample shows about 120,000 clones, just under 70% of them seen only once. The sample comprised PBMCs. The receptor set was obtained from a man younger than 45 in good health and CMV-seropositive.

This clone was found a few times. The rearrangement uses TRBV27 and TRBJ1-1; the match to TRBD1 covers 7 bases. The V gene end was trimmed by 6 bases and the J gene end by 3 bases; junction bases not matched to a gene: 19. Germline V lookup: CDR1 MNHEY, CDR2 SMNVEV (reference sequence). The CDR3 sequence is 18 residues long. CDR3 region: CASSPRTGYFMADTEAFF. The CDR3 DNA is TGTGCCAGCAGCCCTAGGACAGGATATTTTATGGCGGACACTGAAGCTTTCTTT.

In this sample, this clone turned up a few times. This rearrangement joins TRBV9 to TRBJ2-2; 11 nucleotides line up with TRBD1. Germline CDR1 reads SGDLS; CDR2 reads YYNGEE. This CDR3 has 18 amino acids. V was clipped by 5 bases and J by 1 base; unmatched bases: 10. CDR3 coding DNA: TGTGCCAGCAGTCGGACAGGGGGCGCTCGCAGGAACACCGGGGAGCTGTTTTTT. This encodes CASSRTGGARRNTGELFF.

The rearrangement joins TRBV28 to TRBJ1-1; the match to TRBD1 covers 7 bases. The CDR3 sequence is 15 residues long. The V and J ends lost 4 bases and 1 base, in that order; junction bases with no gene match: 6. Germline loops: CDR1 MDHEN, CDR2 SYDVKM. This CDR3 reads CASSYDREENTEAFF. CDR3 in DNA: TGTGCCAGCAGTTACGACAGGGAAGAGAACACTGAAGCTTTCTTT.

This clone showed up just once. The V and J genes are TRBV5-5 and TRBJ1-2, with 12 bases matching TRBD1. The length of the CDR3 is 18 residues. Germline loops: CDR1 SGHKS, CDR2 YYEKEE (reference sequence). V was pared by 2 bases and J by 4 bases, with 12 bases of the junction left unmatched. The CDR3 loop reads CASSFEGTGGDRTYGYTF. The DNA for the CDR3 is TGTGCCAGCAGCTTTGAAGGGACAGGGGGCGATAGGACCTATGGCTACACCTTC.

This sequence joins TRBV9 and TRBJ1-4; perhaps TRBD1 as D (5 bases). Trimming cost V 4 bases and J 8 bases, with 15 bases left between them. CDR1 is SGDLS, CDR2 YYNGEE, per germline. The CDR3 runs to 14 residues. CDR3 sequence reads: CASSPSGGDEKLFF. The CDR3 nucleotides read TGTGCCAGCAGCCCGAGCGGGGGGGACGAAAAACTGTTTTTT.

The chain carries TRBV6-1 and TRBJ1-1; 8 bases match TRBD1. V lost 5 bases, J lost 5 bases, and 7 bases stayed unmatched. There are 14 residues in the CDR3. Per the germline V gene, CDR1 is MNHNS and CDR2 is SASEGT. CDR3 region: CASSFGQGGTEAFF. CDR3 nucleotide sequence: TGTGCCAGCAGTTTTGGACAGGGAGGGACTGAAGCTTTCTTT.

The chain joins TRBV29-1 to TRBJ2-2; 8 nucleotides line up with TRBD1. This CDR3 region has 15 residues. The germline V gene has CDR1 SQVTM and CDR2 ANQGSEA. V trimming: 3 bases; J trimming: 7 bases; junction bases outside the gene matches: 10. Here the CDR3 DNA reads TGCAGCGTTGAGCCGGTTACAGGGGGGATCGGGGAGCTGTTTTTT. It specifies CSVEPVTGGIGELFF.

The chain employs TRBV4-3 and TRBJ2-3; D possibly corresponds to TRBD2 (5 bases). Germline values: CDR1 LGHNA, CDR2 YSLEER. There are 19 residues in the CDR3. Trimming took off 0 bases at V and 2 bases at J, with 21 bases between the two ends. The CDR3 protein is CASSQDTREIASFTDTQYF. The CDR3 DNA follows: TGCGCCAGCAGCCAAGATACACGCGAAATAGCGAGTTTCACAGATACGCAGTATTTT.

This sequence joins TRBV7-8 and TRBJ2-3; D is perhaps TRBD1 (6 bases). CDR3 length equals 14 residues. V was pared by 0 bases and J by 9 bases, with 13 bases between. Germline assignment: CDR1 SGHVS and CDR2 FQNEAQ. The CDR3 loop is CASSLALNGGTQYF. CDR3 DNA: TGTGCCAGCAGCTTAGCGCTAAATGGGGGCACGCAGTATTTT.

This clone was seen a single time. This chain links TRBV7-3 with TRBJ2-1, with 7 nucleotides matching TRBD2. Germline loops: CDR1 SGHTA, CDR2 FQGTGA. The CDR3 is made up of 16 amino acids. J was trimmed by 6 bases and V by 1 base; bases with no gene match: 9. CDR3 amino acids: CASSLMRRGRGNEQFF. CDR3 DNA sequence: TGTGCCAGCAGCTTAATGAGGCGTGGGAGGGGCAATGAGCAGTTCTTC.

The chain links TRBV5-4 to TRBJ2-1; 9 positions match TRBD1. There are 14 residues in the CDR3. Trimming took 8 bases from V and 8 from J; bases not matched to a gene: 11. Germline V gene sequence: CDR1 SGHNT, CDR2 YYREEE (reference sequence). The CDR3 coding sequence is TGTGCCAGTGAATCTACGACAGGGGGAGATGAGCAGTTCTTC. Residues: CASESTTGGDEQFF.

This rearrangement joins TRBV25-1 to TRBJ1-6, with 7 bases that match TRBD1. CDR1 is MGHDK and CDR2 is SYGVNS in the germline V gene. Germline trimming cut 6 bases from V and 3 bases from J; bases unmatched to any gene: 5. The CDR3 contains 15 residues. This chain's CDR3 is CASSAPGGYNSPLHF. In DNA form, the CDR3 reads TGTGCCAGCAGCGCCCCAGGGGGCTATAATTCACCCCTCCACTTT.

The rearrangement joins TRBV6-1 to TRBJ1-2, with unresolved D. Germline CDR1 MNHNS, CDR2 SASEGT. This CDR3 region has 13 residues. V was trimmed by 2 bases and J by 7 bases, leaving 11 bases between them. In DNA, the CDR3 is TGTGCCAGCAGTGAATCCAGTTGGGCTGGCTACACCTTC. Its protein product is CASSESSWAGYTF.

Only a few counts were recorded for this clone. This chain connects TRBV5-1 to TRBJ1-1; unclear D gene. With 3 bases removed from V and 6 bases from J, the gap between germline ends came to 18 bases. CDR3 length equals 15 residues. Germline CDR1 is SGHRS and CDR2 is YFSETQ. CDR3 sequence reads: CASSSATRGLPEAFF. CDR3 DNA sequence: TGCGCCAGCAGCTCCGCAACGCGAGGGCTCCCTGAAGCTTTCTTT.

The chain couples TRBV14 to TRBJ2-7, with a tentative D call TRBD2 (6 bases). Germline V CDR1 and CDR2: SGHDN, FVKESK. The CDR3 covers 15 residues. Trimming took off 3 bases at V and 0 bases at J, with 12 bases between the two ends. DNA of the CDR3: TGTGCCAGCAGCCAGCGGGGCTCTAGCTCCTACGAGCAGTACTTC. Translating it yields CASSQRGSSSYEQYF. Complete variable domain (other parts from reference TRBV14 and TRBJ2-7): EAGVTQFPSHSVIEKGQTVTLRCDPISGHDNLYWYRRVMGKEIKFLLHFVKESKQDESGMPNNRFLAERTGGTYSTLKVQPAELEDSGVYFCASSQRGSSSYEQYFGPGTRLTVT.

The genes are TRBV5-1 and TRBJ2-1; D is possibly TRBD2 (5 bases). Trimming stripped 4 bases from V and 5 bases from J, with 22 bases between. CDR3 size: 17 residues. Germline V lookup: CDR1 SGHRS, CDR2 YFSETQ. The CDR3 DNA is TGCGCCAGCAGCGCCGGTCCCCTGATGGCGGGTAACAATGAGCAGTTCTTC. Translated, it gives CASSAGPLMAGNNEQFF.

Only one count was recorded for this clone. V usage is TRBV5-1 and J usage is TRBJ2-1; 7 bases are a match to TRBD2. CDR1 and CDR2 from the germline V gene are SGHRS and YFSETQ. The length of the CDR3 is 17 residues. J gave up 3 bases and V 0 bases, and 9 bases lay outside the gene matches. CDR3 loop: CASSLAVAPSGYNEQFF. As DNA, the CDR3 is TGCGCCAGCAGCTTGGCCGTCGCTCCTAGCGGCTACAATGAGCAGTTCTTC.

This sequence joins TRBV4-1 and TRBJ1-5, with D unclear. CDR3 size: 18 residues. Germline V gene lookup returns CDR1 MGHRA and CDR2 YSYEKL. The V and J ends lost 2 bases and 0 bases respectively, with 17 bases between them. CDR3 amino acids: CASSQSAFDSYSNQPQHF. The CDR3 coding sequence is TGCGCCAGCAGCCAATCAGCTTTCGACTCCTATAGCAATCAGCCCCAGCATTTT.

This chain joins TRBV5-1 and TRBJ2-7, with 10 bases that match TRBD1. Losses at the gene ends were 4 bases for V and 3 bases for J; bases not matched to a gene: 4. The germline V gene encodes CDR1 SGHRS and CDR2 YFSETQ. The CDR3 is 14 amino acids. CDR3 loop: CASSPGQGSYEQYF. In DNA form, the CDR3 reads TGCGCCAGCAGCCCGGGACAGGGGAGCTACGAGCAGTACTTC.

The chain joins TRBV6-1 to TRBJ2-1; D remains ambiguous. From germline, CDR1 is MNHNS and CDR2 SASEGT. The V and J ends lost 2 bases and 1 base respectively, with 9 bases between them. The CDR3 spans 15 residues. CDR3 nucleotides: TGTGCCAGCAGTGAAAGTCAGGCATCCTACAATGAGCAGTTCTTC. Residues: CASSESQASYNEQFF.

The count of this clone is one. The chain carries TRBV30 and TRBJ1-2; perhaps TRBD1 as D (6 bases). Germline V gene lookup returns CDR1 GTSNPN and CDR2 SVGIG (reference sequence). Trimming took 1 base from V and 8 from J, leaving 17 bases between them. This CDR3 has 14 residues. Here the CDR3 reads CAWSAEDRVWGYTF. The DNA of the CDR3 is TGTGCCTGGAGTGCCGAGGACAGAGTATGGGGCTACACCTTC.

This chain links TRBV30 with TRBJ2-1; perhaps TRBD1 as D (6 bases). Germline loops: CDR1 GTSNPN, CDR2 SVGIG (reference sequence). V lost 3 bases to trimming and J lost 5 bases, with 11 bases between them. There are 13 residues in the CDR3. Here the CDR3 DNA reads TGTGCCTGGAGAGGACCAGGGGACAATGAGCAGTTCTTC. Translation gives CAWRGPGDNEQFF.

This clone was detected a few times. The chain recombines TRBV29-1 with TRBJ2-5; D ambiguous. Per the germline V gene, CDR1 is SQVTM and CDR2 is ANQGSEA. With 0 bases removed from V and 10 bases from J, the gap between germline ends came to 12 bases. This CDR3 is 12 amino acids long. CDR3 protein: CSVEDLARFQYF. For the CDR3, the DNA is TGCAGCGTTGAAGATTTGGCGAGGTTCCAGTACTTC.

This chain links TRBV29-1 with TRBJ1-3; 8 nucleotides line up with TRBD1. Trimming at V came to 6 bases and at J to 4 bases, leaving 8 bases not matched to a gene. Germline V gene lookup returns CDR1 SQVTM and CDR2 ANQGSEA. The CDR3 sequence is 14 residues long. This chain's CDR3 is CSVTGQGRGNTIYF. The DNA of the CDR3 is TGCAGCGTCACTGGACAGGGTAGGGGAAACACCATATATTTT.

J is TRBJ1-5 and V is TRBV9; TRBD1 matches 7 bases. CDR1 is SGDLS and CDR2 is YYNGEE in the germline V gene. J gave up 7 bases and V 0 bases, and 10 bases lay outside the gene matches. CDR3 size: 16 residues. The CDR3: CASSVGDSPAQQPQHF. DNA of the CDR3: TGTGCCAGCAGCGTAGGGGACAGCCCGGCTCAACAGCCCCAGCATTTT.

J is TRBJ1-1 and V is TRBV7-9; TRBD1 agrees at 8 bases. Germline V gene sequence: CDR1 SEHNR, CDR2 FQNEAQ (reference sequence). J was trimmed by 0 bases and V by 9 bases; bases with no gene match: 3. The CDR3 length is 13 residues. The CDR3 reads CASNRGMNTEAFF. The CDR3 bases are TGTGCCAGTAACAGGGGGATGAACACTGAAGCTTTCTTT.

The chain recombines TRBV11-3 with TRBJ2-3, with 12 bases aligning to TRBD2. Germline CDR1 is SGHNT and CDR2 is YENEEA. This CDR3 is built from 16 residues. Germline trimming cut 5 bases from V and 0 bases from J; bases unmatched to any gene: 3. DNA of the CDR3: TGTGCCAGCAGCCCCGGGACTAGCGGGAGCACAGATACGCAGTATTTT. Protein sequence: CASSPGTSGSTDTQYF. Combining the CDR3 with reference TRBV11-3 and TRBJ2-3 gives the whole variable domain EAGVVQSPRYKIIEKKQPVAFWCNPISGHNTLYWYLQNLGQGPELLIRYENEEAVDDSQLPKDRFSAERLKGVDSTLKIQPAELGDSAVYLCASSPGTSGSTDTQYFGPGTRLTVL.

The rearrangement links TRBV28 to TRBJ2-3, with 8 positions matching TRBD2. The trim removed 4 bases at V and 1 base at J, leaving 7 bases unmatched. Germline CDR1 and CDR2: MDHEN and SYDVKM. The CDR3 loop spans 16 amino acids. CDR3 DNA: TGTGCCAGCAGTTCCTCTAAGACTAGCGGCACAGATACGCAGTATTTT. This codes for CASSSSKTSGTDTQYF.

This chain joins TRBV29-1 and TRBJ2-3; tentative D call: TRBD1 (5 bases). Germline assignment: CDR1 SQVTM and CDR2 ANQGSEA. V was shortened by 6 bases and J by 9 bases, with 19 bases between the two germline ends. This CDR3 has 13 amino acids. CDR3: CSVGQTDIVTQYF. The CDR3 DNA is TGCAGCGTCGGACAAACAGATATTGTAACGCAGTATTTT.

This clone has just a few counts. The chain combines TRBV5-1 with TRBJ1-5, with D uncertain. Germline CDR1 is SGHRS and CDR2 is YFSETQ. Trimming took 1 base from V and 7 from J, leaving 12 bases between them. This CDR3 region has 14 residues. The DNA of the CDR3 is TGCGCCAGCAGCTTGACGGGAGGTCACCAGCCCCAGCATTTT. It specifies CASSLTGGHQPQHF.

The rearrangement uses TRBV7-9 and TRBJ1-2; D not certain. Trimming cost V 3 bases and J 4 bases, with 9 bases left between them. This CDR3 has 13 residues. CDR1 SEHNR and CDR2 FQNEAQ come from the germline V gene (reference sequence). CDR3 region: CASSLFESYGYTF. DNA for the CDR3: TGTGCCAGCAGCTTGTTTGAGAGCTATGGCTACACCTTC. Supplemented by reference TRBV7-9 and TRBJ1-2, the full variable domain reads DTGVSQNPRHKITKRGQNVTFRCDPISEHNRLYWYRQTLGQGPEFLTYFQNEAQLEKSRLLSDRFSAERPKGSFSTLEIQRTEQGDSAMYLCASSLFESYGYTFGSGTRLTVV.